This T cell receptor (beta chain) was retrieved from a study of shared clonotypes between healthy human individuals. Study results and caveats: Of the naive CD4 clonotypes, roughly 5.5% were shared across a handful of donors. Limited genetic and exposure-history diversity came from having few donors.

Into CD45RA+ naive and CD45RA-negative memory subsets, the CD4+ cells were split. Regarding this clone: Its antigen is still unknown. The sample has other DNA sequences that encode this CDR3 too.

V lost 6 bases, J lost 3 bases, and 9 bases lay in between. The CDR3 is 11 amino acids. From germline, CDR1 is DFQATT and CDR2 SNEGSKA (reference sequence). Sequencing used immunoSEQ multiplex PCR; TCRdb keeps in-frame clones, though not all of them. The table lists some 2,000,000 clones, 85% to 95% of them singletons. This clonotype was sampled from a young man in good health. The V and J genes are TRBV20-1 and TRBJ2-7, with D tentatively TRBD2 (5 bases). Sequencing was done on a sample of naive CD4+ T cells sorted from blood. The subset here: CD45RA+ positively selected. The CDR3 DNA reads as TGCAGTGCGCAAACTAGCTACGAGCAGTACTTC. Its protein is CSAQTSYEQYF.